This T cell receptor beta chain emerged from a study of blood T cell repertoires in COVID-19. Study overall: The samples span acute and convalescent COVID-19 from the United States, Italy and Spain.

The CDR3 consists of 13 residues. Trimming took off 6 bases at V and 4 bases at J, with 10 bases between the two ends. Germline values: CDR1 MNHEY, CDR2 SVGAGI. Method: immunoSEQ multiplex PCR; TCRdb's copy keeps in-frame clones and lacks some. The table includes about 89,000 clones, about 80% detected once. This sequence originates from a human donor in a cohort sampled during active COVID-19. Sequenced sample: peripheral blood. The rearrangement uses TRBV6-5 and TRBJ2-4, with D perhaps matching TRBD1 (5 bases). The CDR3 spells CASRETAKNIQYF. CDR3 bases: TGTGCCAGCAGAGAGACAGCGAAAAACATTCAGTACTTC.